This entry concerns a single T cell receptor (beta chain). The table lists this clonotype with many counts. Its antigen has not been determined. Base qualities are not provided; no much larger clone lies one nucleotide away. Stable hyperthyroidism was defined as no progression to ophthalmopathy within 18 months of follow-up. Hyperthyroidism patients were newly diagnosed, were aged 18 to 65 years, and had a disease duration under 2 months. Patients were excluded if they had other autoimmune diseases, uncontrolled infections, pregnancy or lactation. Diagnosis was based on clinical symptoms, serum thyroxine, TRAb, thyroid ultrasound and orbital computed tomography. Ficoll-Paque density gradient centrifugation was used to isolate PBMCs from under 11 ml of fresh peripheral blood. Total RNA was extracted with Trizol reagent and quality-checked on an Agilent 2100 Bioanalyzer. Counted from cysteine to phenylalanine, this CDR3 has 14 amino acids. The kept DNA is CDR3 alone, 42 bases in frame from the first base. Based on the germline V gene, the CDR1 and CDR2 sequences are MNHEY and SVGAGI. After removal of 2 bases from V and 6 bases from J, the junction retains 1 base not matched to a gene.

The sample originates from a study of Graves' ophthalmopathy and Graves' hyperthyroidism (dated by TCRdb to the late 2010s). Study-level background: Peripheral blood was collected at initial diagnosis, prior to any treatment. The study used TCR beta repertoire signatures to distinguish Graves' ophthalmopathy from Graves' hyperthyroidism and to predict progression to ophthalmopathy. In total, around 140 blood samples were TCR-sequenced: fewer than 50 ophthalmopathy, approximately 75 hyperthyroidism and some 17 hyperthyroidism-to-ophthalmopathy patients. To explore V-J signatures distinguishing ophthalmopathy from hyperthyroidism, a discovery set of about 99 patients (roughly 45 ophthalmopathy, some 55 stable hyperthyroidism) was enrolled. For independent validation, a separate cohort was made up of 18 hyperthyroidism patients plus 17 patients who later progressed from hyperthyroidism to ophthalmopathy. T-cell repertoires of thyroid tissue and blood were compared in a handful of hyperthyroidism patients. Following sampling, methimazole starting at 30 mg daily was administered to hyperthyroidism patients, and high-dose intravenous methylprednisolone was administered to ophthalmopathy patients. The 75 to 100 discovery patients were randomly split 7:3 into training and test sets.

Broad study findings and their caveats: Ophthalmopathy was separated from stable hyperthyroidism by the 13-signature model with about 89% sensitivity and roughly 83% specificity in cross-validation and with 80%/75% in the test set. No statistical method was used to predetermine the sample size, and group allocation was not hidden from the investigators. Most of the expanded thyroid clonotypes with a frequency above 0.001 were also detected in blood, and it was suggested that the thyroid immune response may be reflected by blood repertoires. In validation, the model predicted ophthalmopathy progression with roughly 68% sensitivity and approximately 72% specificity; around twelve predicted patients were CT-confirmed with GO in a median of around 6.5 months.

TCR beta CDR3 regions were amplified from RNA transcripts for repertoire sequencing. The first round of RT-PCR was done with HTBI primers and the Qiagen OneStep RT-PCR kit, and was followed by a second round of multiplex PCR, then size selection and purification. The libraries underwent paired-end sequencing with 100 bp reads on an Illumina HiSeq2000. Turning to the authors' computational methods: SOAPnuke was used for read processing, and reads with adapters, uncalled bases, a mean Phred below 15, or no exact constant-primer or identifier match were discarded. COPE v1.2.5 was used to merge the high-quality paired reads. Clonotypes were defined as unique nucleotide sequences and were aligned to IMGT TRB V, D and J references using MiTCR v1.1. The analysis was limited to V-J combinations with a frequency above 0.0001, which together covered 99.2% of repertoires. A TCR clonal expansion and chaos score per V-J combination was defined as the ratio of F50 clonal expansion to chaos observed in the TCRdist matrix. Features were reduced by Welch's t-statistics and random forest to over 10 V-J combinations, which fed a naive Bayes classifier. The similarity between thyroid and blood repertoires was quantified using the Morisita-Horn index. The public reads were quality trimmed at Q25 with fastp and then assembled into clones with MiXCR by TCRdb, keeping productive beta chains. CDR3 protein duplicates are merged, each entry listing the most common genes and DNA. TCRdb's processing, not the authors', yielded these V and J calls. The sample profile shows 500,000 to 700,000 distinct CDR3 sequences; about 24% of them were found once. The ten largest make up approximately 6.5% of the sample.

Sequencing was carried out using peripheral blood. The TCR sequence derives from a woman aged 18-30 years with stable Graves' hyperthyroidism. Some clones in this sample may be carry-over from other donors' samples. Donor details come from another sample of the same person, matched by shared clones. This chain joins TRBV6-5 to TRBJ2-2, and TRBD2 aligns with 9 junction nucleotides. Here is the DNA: TGTGCCAGCAGTTACGCGGGGGGGGCCGGGGAGCTGTTTTTT. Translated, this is CASSYAGGAGELFF.